Below are 27 T cell receptor beta chains sequenced from a single sample in a study of blood T cell repertoires in COVID-19. TCRdb's copy holds only in-frame clones and misses some; the assay was immunoSEQ multiplex PCR. The sample lists about 170,000 clones, 85% to 90% occurring once. The sequencing sample was made of peripheral blood. Every receptor here comes from a woman in her sixties with COVID-19, enrolled during active disease.

J is TRBJ1-1 and V is TRBV7-8; a possible D gene is TRBD1 (5 bases). Germline V gene data show CDR1 as SGHVS and CDR2 as FQNEAQ. The CDR3 extends over 13 amino acids. Trimming removed 6 bases from V and 6 bases from J, with 14 bases in between. CDR3 amino acids: CASSFRTKAEAFF. CDR3 coding DNA: TGTGCCAGCAGTTTCAGGACAAAGGCTGAAGCTTTCTTT.

V gene TRBV30 combines with J gene TRBJ2-3; 8 positions match TRBD2. Germline CDR1 reads GTSNPN; CDR2 reads SVGIG (reference sequence). V dropped 6 bases and J dropped 6; count of bases not matched to a gene: 14. This CDR3 region has 15 residues. CDR3 nucleotides: TGTGCCTGTTCCGAGAGGGCGGGAGGAGGGGATACGCAGTATTTT. This codes for CACSERAGGGDTQYF.

V usage is TRBV29-1 and J usage is TRBJ1-5, with D possibly TRBD1 on 6 matching bases. Trimming pared 5 bases from V and 2 bases from J, leaving 10 bases between. The CDR3 totals 13 residues. Germline CDR1 SQVTM, CDR2 ANQGSEA. CDR3 region: CSVTQGGNQPQHF. The CDR3 DNA sequence: TGCAGCGTTACACAGGGAGGCAATCAGCCCCAGCATTTT.

The V call is TRBV5-1, the J call TRBJ1-1, with D hard to call. The CDR3 contains 14 residues. Trimming removed 0 bases from V and 4 bases from J, with 10 bases in between. Germline CDR1 and CDR2: SGHRS and YFSETQ. This CDR3 is CASSLGTGGTEAFF. Here the CDR3 DNA reads TGCGCCAGCAGCTTGGGTACGGGAGGCACTGAAGCTTTCTTT. The full variable domain, with the rest looked up from reference TRBV5-1 and TRBJ1-1, is KAGVTQTPRYLIKTRGQQVTLSCSPISGHRSVSWYQQTPGQGLQFLFEYFSETQRNKGNFPGRFSGRQFSNSRSEMNVSTLELGDSALYLCASSLGTGGTEAFFGQGTRLTVV.

The V call is TRBV30, the J call TRBJ1-4; D perhaps matches TRBD1 (6 bases). This CDR3 is built from 15 residues. Germline CDR1 and CDR2: GTSNPN and SVGIG (reference sequence). V lost 5 bases to trimming and J lost 4 bases, with 17 bases between them. CDR3 coding DNA: TGTGCCTGGGACTCCCGCGACAGGCTTAATGAAAAACTGTTTTTT. Translating it yields CAWDSRDRLNEKLFF.

The sample holds one count of this clone. The V gene is TRBV24-1, the J gene TRBJ2-2; TRBD1 aligns across 9 bases. The junction had 4 bases not matched to a gene; V was cut back by 5 bases and J by 4 bases. Germline CDR1 and CDR2: KGHDR and SFDVKD. This CDR3 has 15 amino acids. The CDR3 sequence: CATSVRQGGTGELFF. The CDR3 region has the DNA TGTGCCACCAGTGTTAGACAGGGGGGCACCGGGGAGCTGTTTTTT.

The CDR3 reads CASSLDRVLNGYTF. Written as DNA, the CDR3 is TGTGCCAGCAGCTTGGACAGGGTGTTAAATGGCTACACCTTC. The rearrangement joins TRBV7-3 to TRBJ1-2; 8 positions agree with TRBD1. CDR1 SGHTA and CDR2 FQGTGA come from the germline V gene. This CDR3 has 14 residues. Trimming at V came to 3 bases and at J to 6 bases, leaving 6 bases not matched to a gene.

CDR3 bases: TGTGCCACCAGTGATACACTAGCGGGAGGGCCCTACGAGACCCAGTACTTC. Translated: CATSDTLAGGPYETQYF. The chain has TRBV24-1 and TRBJ2-5, with 13 bases aligning to TRBD2. V gave up 3 bases and J gave up 5 bases; unmatched junction bases: 8. The V gene's germline CDR1 is KGHDR and CDR2 SFDVKD. This CDR3 spans 17 amino acids.

This chain uses TRBV3-1 (or the pseudogene TRBV3-2) with TRBJ1-3; D remains unclear. V gave up 3 bases and J gave up 6 bases, with 6 bases separating them. Germline-derived CDR1 and CDR2 are LGHDT and YNNKEL (reference sequence). This CDR3 has 12 residues. CDR3 bases: TGTGCCAGCAGCCAGAACAAAAACACCATATATTTT. Protein: CASSQNKNTIYF.

This clone was detected many times. J is TRBJ1-1 and V is TRBV4-1; D not resolved. The germline V and J ends were trimmed by 1 base and 1 base, with 7 bases remaining between them. The CDR3 loop spans 14 amino acids. The germline V gene has CDR1 MGHRA and CDR2 YSYEKL. The CDR3 region has the DNA TGCGCCAGCAGCCAAGGTGTCAGGAACACTGAAGCTTTCTTT. Translation gives CASSQGVRNTEAFF.

J is TRBJ1-2 and V is TRBV28; TRBD1 might be the D (6 bases). Trimming removed 5 bases at V and 10 bases at J, with 20 bases between. Germline V lookup: CDR1 MDHEN, CDR2 SYDVKM. CDR3 size: 14 residues. The CDR3 DNA reads as TGTGCCAGCAGTCCCCGCTTTCTACAGGGTCTCTACACCTTC. Encoded protein: CASSPRFLQGLYTF.

This clone was recorded once. The chain employs TRBV28 and TRBJ1-1, with TRBD1 as a possible D gene (5 bases). Trimming stripped 1 base from V and 0 bases from J, with 9 bases between. This CDR3 region has 15 residues. Germline V lookup: CDR1 MDHEN, CDR2 SYDVKM. The CDR3 DNA is TGTGCCAGCAGTTTATCGGGACTGATGAACACTGAAGCTTTCTTT. Translation: CASSLSGLMNTEAFF.

Only one count was recorded for this clone. J is TRBJ1-4 and V is TRBV7-2; the match to TRBD1 covers 7 bases. The CDR3 totals 14 residues. With 2 bases clipped from V and 8 bases from J, the junction kept 5 bases outside the gene matches. CDR1 and CDR2 (germline): SGHTA, FQGNSA. The CDR3 DNA follows: TGTGCCAGCAGCTTATACCGGGACAGCGAAAAACTGTTTTTT. Its translation is CASSLYRDSEKLFF.

This chain links TRBV19 with TRBJ2-5; 8 bases align to TRBD1. The germline gives CDR1 LNHDA, CDR2 SQIVND (reference sequence). V was clipped by 5 bases and J by 2 bases; unmatched bases: 7. CDR3 length: 15 amino acids. The CDR3 is CASSPGQGPQETQYF. CDR3 bases: TGTGCCAGTAGTCCAGGACAGGGTCCTCAAGAGACCCAGTACTTC.

The CDR3 spells CASSQEHRGTEAFF. CDR3 nucleotides: TGCGCCAGCAGCCAAGAACACAGGGGGACTGAAGCTTTCTTT. The chain joins TRBV4-1 to TRBJ1-1; 8 bases match TRBD1. Trimming took 0 bases from V and 5 from J; bases not matched to a gene: 2. Germline values: CDR1 MGHRA, CDR2 YSYEKL. The CDR3 is 14 residues long.

This clone was observed once. The rearrangement uses TRBV19 and TRBJ2-3; tentatively, D is TRBD1 (8 bases). Deletions cut 6 bases from V and 0 bases from J, with 10 bases between. The CDR3 has 14 amino acids. Germline values: CDR1 LNHDA, CDR2 SQIVND (reference sequence). CDR3 residues: CASRQGGSTDTQYF. DNA for the CDR3: TGTGCCAGTAGACAGGGGGGGAGCACAGATACGCAGTATTTT.

This rearrangement joins TRBV19 to TRBJ2-7, with a tentative D call TRBD1 (6 bases). The V end was cut by 8 bases, the J end by 2 bases, with 13 bases between. Germline lookup yields CDR1 LNHDA and CDR2 SQIVND (reference sequence). This CDR3 region has 13 residues. This CDR3 is CASSQGLPYEQYF. The CDR3 DNA sequence: TGTGCCAGTTCTCAGGGGTTGCCCTACGAGCAGTACTTC. The variable domain in full, completed from reference TRBV19 and TRBJ2-7, reads DGGITQSPKYLFRKEGQNVTLSCEQNLNHDAMYWYRQDPGQGLRLIYYSQIVNDFQKGDIAEGYSVSREKKESFPLTVTSAQKNPTAFYLCASSQGLPYEQYFGPGTRLTVT.

The chain recombines TRBV27 with TRBJ2-7; TRBD1 is a possible D gene (6 bases). CDR3 size: 16 residues. CDR1 is MNHEY and CDR2 is SMNVEV in the germline V gene (reference sequence). The V end was cut by 6 bases, the J end by 0 bases, with 18 bases between. DNA for the CDR3: TGTGCCAGCAGAGCCCTCAGGGGTCATATCTCCTACGAGCAGTACTTC. It translates to CASRALRGHISYEQYF.

The chain recombines TRBV4-1 with TRBJ2-1, with 7 bases matching TRBD1. Germline CDR1 is MGHRA and CDR2 is YSYEKL. V lost 0 bases and J lost 4; bases outside the gene matches: 9. There are 17 residues in the CDR3. The CDR3 region has the DNA TGCGCCAGCAGCCAAGATCCGACAGGGCCCCAATACAATGAGCAGTTCTTC. This codes for CASSQDPTGPQYNEQFF.

The CDR3 region has the DNA TGTGCCTGGACTGCATTAGAGGGAGAGACCCAGTACTTC. Protein: CAWTALEGETQYF. V usage is TRBV30 and J usage is TRBJ2-5; TRBD2 is a possible D gene (5 bases). The V and J ends lost 4 bases and 4 bases respectively, with 13 bases between them. CDR3 length: 13 residues. The germline V gene has CDR1 GTSNPN and CDR2 SVGIG (reference sequence). Full variable domain (rest looked up from reference TRBV30 and TRBJ2-5): SQTIHQWPATLVQPVGSPLSLECTVEGTSNPNLYWYRQAAGRGLQLLFYSVGIGQISSEVPQNLSASRPQDRQFILSSKKLLLSDSGFYLCAWTALEGETQYFGPGTRLLVL.

The chain uses TRBV30 and TRBJ2-2, with TRBD1 matching over 7 bases. The CDR3 runs to 14 residues. Germline trimming cut 2 bases from V and 6 bases from J; bases unmatched to any gene: 6. Germline V gene lookup returns CDR1 GTSNPN and CDR2 SVGIG (reference sequence). CDR3 DNA sequence: TGTGCCTGGAGTCGACAGGGCGCCGCCGGGGAGCTGTTTTTT. Translated: CAWSRQGAAGELFF. The full variable domain, completed using reference TRBV30 and TRBJ2-2, is SQTIHQWPATLVQPVGSPLSLECTVEGTSNPNLYWYRQAAGRGLQLLFYSVGIGQISSEVPQNLSASRPQDRQFILSSKKLLLSDSGFYLCAWSRQGAAGELFFGEGSRLTVL.

The gene calls are TRBV5-4 and TRBJ2-3, with 11 positions matching TRBD1. The V gene's germline CDR1 is SGHNT and CDR2 YYREEE (reference sequence). With 5 bases clipped from V and 5 bases from J, the junction kept 10 bases outside the gene matches. The CDR3 consists of 16 residues. In DNA, the CDR3 is TGTGCCAGCAGGCGGGTCAAGGACAGGGGGCTAGATACGCAGTATTTT. Its translation is CASRRVKDRGLDTQYF.

This clone was seen just once. The CDR3 region has the DNA TGTGCCACCAGTGATAAGCGGGGGGGCTCCTACAATGAGCAGTTCTTC. It encodes CATSDKRGGSYNEQFF. V usage is TRBV24-1 and J usage is TRBJ2-1; 10 bases fit TRBD2. Germline CDR1 and CDR2: KGHDR and SFDVKD. The CDR3 covers 16 residues. V gave up 3 bases and J gave up 0 bases; unmatched junction bases: 1.

The rearrangement links TRBV4-2 to TRBJ2-7, with TRBD2 matching over 12 bases. The CDR3 spans 15 residues. CDR1 is LGHNA and CDR2 is YNFKEQ in the germline V gene. V was clipped by 3 bases and J by 5 bases; unmatched bases: 5. CDR3 bases: TGTGCCAGCAGCCAGCTAGCGGGAGGGTCCCACGAGCAGTACTTC. This translates into CASSQLAGGSHEQYF.

CDR3 residues: CASRRTGNQPQHF. The CDR3 DNA sequence: TGTGCCAGCAGGAGAACTGGCAATCAGCCCCAGCATTTT. This chain joins TRBV6-5 and TRBJ1-5; D is undetermined. V lost 6 bases and J lost 2, with 8 bases in between. The CDR3 consists of 13 residues. Per the germline V gene, CDR1 is MNHEY and CDR2 is SVGAGI.

The rearrangement uses TRBV9 and TRBJ2-7; tentatively, D is TRBD2 (6 bases). The germline V gene encodes CDR1 SGDLS and CDR2 YYNGEE. There are 16 residues in the CDR3. V dropped 2 bases and J dropped 7 bases, with 22 bases sitting between them. The CDR3 loop is CASSVGPGPPAGEQYF. DNA of the CDR3: TGTGCCAGCAGCGTCGGACCGGGACCTCCCGCGGGGGAGCAGTACTTC.

The chain uses TRBV5-5 and TRBJ1-3, with D uncertain. Looked up from germline, CDR1 is SGHKS and CDR2 is YYEKEE (reference sequence). CDR3 size: 14 residues. Trimming left V 4 bases short and J 4 bases short, with 12 bases between. The CDR3 sequence: CASSASSPGNTIYF. Here the CDR3 DNA reads TGTGCCAGCAGCGCAAGCTCCCCGGGAAACACCATATATTTT.